This TCR beta chain was sequenced during a study of response to subunit inactivated influenza vaccine. Overall study results and limits: A suggestion made by the authors is that each seasonal influenza vaccination recruits few new T cells.

Germline-derived CDR1 and CDR2 are SGHRS and YFSETQ. This CDR3 contains 16 residues. V was cut by 0 bases and J by 0 bases, with 10 bases left in between. This clonotype was observed a handful of times. The antigen is not known. Each CDR3 protein is one row after TCRdb ran MiXCR on the RT-PCR reads. The table has under 800,000 distinct CDR3 sequences, over 11% seen once. The input for sequencing was PBMCs from blood, taken approximately 15 days before vaccination. The chain recombines TRBV5-1 with TRBJ1-3; the D gene is possibly TRBD1 (5 bases). The receptor was derived from a man between 45 and 60 years old who received an inactivated influenza vaccine. CDR3 protein: CASSLAGHLSGNTIYF. CDR3 nucleotide sequence: TGCGCCAGCAGCTTGGCCGGACACCTCTCTGGAAACACCATATATTTT.